The 5 T cell receptor beta chains reported below all come from one sample, sequenced in a study of blood T cell repertoires in COVID-19. Produced via immunoSEQ multiplex PCR; TCRdb's table is partial and in-frame only. This table has some 89,000 clones, about nine tenths appearing once. Sequenced input: peripheral blood. The receptor source for this set is a man aged 60 to 75 with acute or convalescent COVID-19.

J is TRBJ2-6 and V is TRBV24-1, with D maybe TRBD1 (5 bases). The CDR3 is made up of 16 amino acids. Trimming left V 4 bases short and J 0 bases short, with 9 bases between. CDR1 is KGHDR and CDR2 is SFDVKD in the germline V gene. The CDR3 nucleotides are TGTGCCACCAGTGAACCGACAGCCTCTGGGGCCAACGTCCTGACTTTC. Amino acids: CATSEPTASGANVLTF.

The chain links TRBV28 to TRBJ1-1; 9 bases are a match to TRBD1. CDR1 and CDR2 from the germline V gene are MDHEN and SYDVKM. This CDR3 is 16 amino acids long. V was pared by 6 bases and J by 0 bases, with 8 bases of the junction left unmatched. This chain's CDR3 is CASRRPGTGLNTEAFF. CDR3 sequence (DNA): TGTGCCAGCAGGCGTCCCGGGACAGGGTTGAACACTGAAGCTTTCTTT.

The chain links TRBV10-3 to TRBJ1-4; TRBD1 matches 8 bases. Trimming took 3 bases from V and 5 from J; bases not matched to a gene: 2. The CDR3 totals 14 residues. The germline V gene encodes CDR1 ENHRY and CDR2 SYGVKD. The CDR3 here is CAISEGQGNEKLFF. CDR3 in DNA: TGTGCCATCAGTGAAGGACAGGGAAATGAAAAACTGTTTTTT.

This clone appeared once. The rearrangement joins TRBV4-1 to TRBJ1-2, with TRBD1 matching 8 bases. Per germline, CDR1 MGHRA and CDR2 YSYEKL. With 3 bases clipped from V and 7 bases from J, the junction kept 10 bases outside the gene matches. The CDR3 covers 15 residues. In DNA, the CDR3 is TGCGCCAGCAGCCAGGCGAACAGGGGGATCGCTGGCTACACCTTC. Translation gives CASSQANRGIAGYTF.

The rearrangement links TRBV7-2 to TRBJ1-2; TRBD1 is a possible D gene (6 bases). There are 12 residues in the CDR3. Germline-derived CDR1 and CDR2 are SGHTA and FQGNSA. V lost 5 bases to trimming and J lost 5 bases, with 9 bases between them. The CDR3 DNA is TGTGCCAGCAGCGTACAGGGATATGGCTACACCTTC. It encodes CASSVQGYGYTF.